Each of the 32 T cell receptor beta chains below was sequenced from the same sample in a study of blood T cell repertoires in COVID-19. Produced via immunoSEQ multiplex PCR; TCRdb's table is partial and in-frame only. The sample contains approximately 150,000 clones, around nine tenths of which appear only once. Source material: peripheral blood. These receptors were taken from a woman aged 60 to 75 with acute or convalescent COVID-19.

The chain couples TRBV4-1 to TRBJ2-1; 8 positions match TRBD2. The J segment lost 10 bases and the V segment lost 1 base, leaving 6 bases of the junction unmatched. The CDR3 runs 14 residues. The germline gives CDR1 MGHRA, CDR2 YSYEKL. CDR3 residues: CASSQATLAGEQFF. The CDR3, as DNA: TGCGCCAGCAGCCAAGCCACCTTAGCGGGGGAGCAGTTCTTC.

This sequence joins TRBV25-1 and TRBJ1-4; no clear D. The CDR3 runs 15 residues. Per germline, CDR1 MGHDK and CDR2 SYGVNS. V dropped 6 bases and J dropped 7 bases, with 18 bases sitting between them. CDR3 in amino acids: CASSPRGGLGEKLFF. As DNA, the CDR3 is TGTGCCAGCAGCCCCCGGGGTGGGCTGGGTGAAAAACTGTTTTTT.

The chain links TRBV19 to TRBJ2-5, with 10 bases aligning to TRBD2. The CDR3 spans 16 residues. Germline lookup yields CDR1 LNHDA and CDR2 SQIVND (reference sequence). V shed 3 bases, J shed 1 base, and the junction held 5 bases outside the gene matches. The chain's CDR3 is CASSIMASGGQETQYF. CDR3 sequence (DNA): TGTGCCAGTAGTATTATGGCTAGCGGGGGCCAAGAGACCCAGTACTTC.

The chain is built from TRBV5-1 and TRBJ1-2, with 9 bases lining up with TRBD1. This CDR3 is built from 15 residues. V lost 4 bases, J lost 2 bases, and 6 bases stayed unmatched. CDR1 and CDR2 (germline): SGHRS, YFSETQ. The CDR3, as DNA: TGCGCCAGCAGCATTACCGGGACAGGGAACTATGGCTACACCTTC. This translates into CASSITGTGNYGYTF.

This clone was counted once. The V and J genes are TRBV19 and TRBJ2-1, with no clear D. Looked up from germline, CDR1 is LNHDA and CDR2 is SQIVND (reference sequence). The CDR3 totals 16 residues. The V end was cut by 4 bases, the J end by 8 bases, with 21 bases between. The CDR3 sequence is CASSTARLAGRHEQFF. DNA for the CDR3: TGTGCCAGTAGTACGGCCCGACTGGCTGGCCGGCATGAGCAGTTCTTC.

The V call is TRBV6-5, the J call TRBJ2-7; 8 bases match TRBD1. The CDR3 runs to 15 residues. The junction had 14 bases not matched to a gene; V was cut back by 8 bases and J by 5 bases. In germline, CDR1 is MNHEY, CDR2 SVGAGI. Here the CDR3 reads CASGRGPGGYHEQYF. The CDR3 DNA is TGTGCCAGCGGTCGCGGGCCAGGGGGCTACCACGAGCAGTACTTC.

This chain uses TRBV5-6 with TRBJ1-1, with D perhaps TRBD1 (5 bases). This CDR3 has 15 amino acids. Germline V CDR1 and CDR2: SGHDT, YYEEEE. The V and J ends lost 4 bases and 11 bases respectively, with 24 bases between them. This chain's CDR3 is CASSPGPGGHWMAFF. The CDR3 nucleotides are TGTGCCAGCAGCCCCGGACCCGGGGGTCATTGGATGGCTTTCTTT.

J is TRBJ1-6 and V is TRBV5-1; 8 bases are shared with TRBD1. The CDR3 has 14 amino acids. Germline V gives CDR1 SGHRS, CDR2 YFSETQ. Trimming took 4 bases from V and 7 from J; bases not matched to a gene: 4. CDR3 amino acids: CASSPDRVNSPLHF. The CDR3 DNA follows: TGCGCCAGCAGCCCGGACAGGGTAAATTCACCCCTCCACTTT.

This chain links TRBV9 with TRBJ1-2; 9 bases match TRBD1. This CDR3 has 15 residues. Germline CDR1 reads SGDLS; CDR2 reads YYNGEE. V trimming: 3 bases; J trimming: 4 bases; junction bases outside the gene matches: 7. CDR3 nucleotide sequence: TGTGCCAGCAGCGCGGTTGACAGGGGGTTCTATGGCTACACCTTC. Amino acids: CASSAVDRGFYGYTF.

The chain recombines TRBV11-2 with TRBJ1-1; maybe TRBD1 (6 bases). The CDR3 consists of 16 residues. V lost 4 bases and J 0 bases, leaving 15 bases between the germline ends. The germline V gene encodes CDR1 SGHAT and CDR2 FQNNGV. The CDR3 nucleotides are TGTGCCAGCAGCTCTCTACGGGAGGGGGTGAACACTGAAGCTTTCTTT. This codes for CASSSLREGVNTEAFF. Variable domain in full (rest from reference TRBV11-2 and TRBJ1-1): EAGVAQSPRYKIIEKRQSVAFWCNPISGHATLYWYQQILGQGPKLLIQFQNNGVVDDSQLPKDRFSAERLKGVDSTLKIQPAKLEDSAVYLCASSSLREGVNTEAFFGQGTRLTVV.

The chain links TRBV5-1 to TRBJ1-2, with D perhaps TRBD1 (6 bases). V was shortened by 5 bases and J by 4 bases, with 12 bases between the two germline ends. CDR3 length equals 13 residues. Germline assignment: CDR1 SGHRS and CDR2 YFSETQ. The CDR3 DNA reads TGCGCCAGCAGAGGGGGGGTTGGCTATGGCTACACCTTC. Protein: CASRGGVGYGYTF.

J is TRBJ1-1 and V is TRBV6-6, with D perhaps TRBD1 (6 bases). Trimming shortened V by 4 bases and J by 0 bases, and 15 bases separated the two germline ends. This CDR3 region has 16 residues. Germline V gene sequence: CDR1 MNHNY, CDR2 SVGAGI (reference sequence). DNA for the CDR3: TGTGCCAGCAGTTCCCCGGACGGGACAATGAACACTGAAGCTTTCTTT. It codes for CASSSPDGTMNTEAFF.

The chain uses TRBV19 and TRBJ2-2, with TRBD1 as a possible D gene (6 bases). CDR1 and CDR2 (germline): LNHDA, SQIVND (reference sequence). This CDR3 is 15 amino acids long. V lost 5 bases and J 3 bases, leaving 13 bases between the germline ends. This CDR3 reads CASSAGTYYTGELFF. The CDR3 DNA sequence: TGTGCCAGTAGTGCCGGGACATACTACACCGGGGAGCTGTTTTTT.

This chain's CDR3 is CASSVSGVQETQYF. Here the CDR3 DNA reads TGTGCCAGCAGCGTTAGCGGGGTTCAAGAGACCCAGTACTTC. V is TRBV9 and J is TRBJ2-5, with 8 bases fitting TRBD2. V trimming: 2 bases; J trimming: 2 bases; junction bases outside the gene matches: 2. Germline CDR1 and CDR2: SGDLS and YYNGEE. This CDR3 has 14 residues.

The chain joins TRBV7-9 to TRBJ1-3; possible D gene TRBD1, 6 bases. V was trimmed by 6 bases and J by 9 bases, leaving 21 bases between them. Germline V gene data show CDR1 as SEHNR and CDR2 as FQNEAQ (reference sequence). This CDR3 spans 15 amino acids. The CDR3 is CASSSGALDLGTIYF. The CDR3 DNA reads TGTGCCAGCAGTTCAGGGGCACTCGATCTCGGCACCATATATTTT.

The chain uses TRBV3-1 (or the pseudogene TRBV3-2) and TRBJ1-3; 7 positions agree with TRBD1. Trimming removed 4 bases from V and 4 bases from J; junction bases left unmatched: 4. There are 14 residues in the CDR3. CDR1 and CDR2 from the germline V gene are LGHDT and YNNKEL (reference sequence). CDR3 sequence (DNA): TGTGCCAGCAGCCTCCAGGACAGGGGAAACACCATATATTTT. Protein product: CASSLQDRGNTIYF.

The V gene is TRBV5-1, the J gene TRBJ2-2; 8 bases are a match to TRBD2. The germline gives CDR1 SGHRS, CDR2 YFSETQ. Trimming at V came to 0 bases and at J to 2 bases, leaving 9 bases not matched to a gene. The CDR3 runs to 18 residues. CDR3 in DNA: TGCGCCAGCAGCTTGGCCTGGGGAGCGGGAGATAACACCGGGGAGCTGTTTTTT. Protein: CASSLAWGAGDNTGELFF.

CDR3 DNA: TGTGCCAGCAGCTTGGACGGGAAGTATAATTCACCCCTCCACTTT. Protein product: CASSLDGKYNSPLHF. The chain links TRBV7-2 to TRBJ1-6; D unresolved. V gave up 3 bases and J gave up 4 bases, with 10 bases separating them. The CDR3 is 15 amino acids. CDR1 and CDR2 from the germline V gene are SGHTA and FQGNSA.

CDR3 amino acids: CASSPQLPGLAGVEQFF. CDR3 DNA: TGTGCCAGCAGCCCCCAATTACCGGGACTAGCGGGGGTTGAGCAGTTCTTC. The chain joins TRBV11-3 to TRBJ2-1; 14 bases are shared with TRBD2. The CDR3 has 17 amino acids. Germline CDR1 SGHNT, CDR2 YENEEA. The J segment lost 9 bases and the V segment lost 5 bases, leaving 12 bases of the junction unmatched.

The rearrangement uses TRBV20-1 and TRBJ1-5; D may be TRBD1 (6 bases). Trimming shortened V by 3 bases and J by 4 bases, and 10 bases separated the two germline ends. Germline-derived CDR1 and CDR2 are DFQATT and SNEGSKA (reference sequence). This CDR3 has 13 residues. CDR3 nucleotide sequence: TGCAGTGCTAGTGCCAGGGGTAATCAGCCCCAGCATTTT. This codes for CSASARGNQPQHF.

J is TRBJ1-5 and V is TRBV19; D gene uncertain. The CDR3 is made up of 12 amino acids. In germline, CDR1 is LNHDA, CDR2 SQIVND (reference sequence). V was clipped by 6 bases and J by 7 bases, with 10 bases between them. The CDR3 DNA follows: TGTGCCAGTAGCCTGCTACCGCAGCCCCAGCATTTT. Its protein product is CASSLLPQPQHF.

The rearrangement links TRBV28 to TRBJ2-7, with TRBD1 identical over 10 bases. The CDR3 covers 13 residues. Germline values: CDR1 MDHEN, CDR2 SYDVKM. Trimming at V came to 8 bases and at J to 6 bases, leaving 7 bases not matched to a gene. The CDR3: CASRGTGEPEQYF. CDR3 coding DNA: TGTGCCAGCCGGGGGACAGGGGAACCCGAGCAGTACTTC.

J is TRBJ2-3 and V is TRBV7-2, with 8 bases fitting TRBD2. The CDR3 totals 17 residues. V gave up 4 bases and J gave up 0 bases; unmatched junction bases: 9. Germline V gene lookup returns CDR1 SGHTA and CDR2 FQGNSA. The CDR3, as DNA: TGTGCCAGCAGCTCGGGGAGAGCGGGGGTGAGCACAGATACGCAGTATTTT. It is translated as CASSSGRAGVSTDTQYF. Complete variable domain (other parts from reference TRBV7-2 and TRBJ2-3): GAGVSQSPSNKVTEKGKDVELRCDPISGHTALYWYRQSLGQGLEFLIYFQGNSAPDKSGLPSDRFSAERTGGSVSTLTIQRTQQEDSAVYLCASSSGRAGVSTDTQYFGPGTRLTVL.

This clone was found once. The chain links TRBV7-9 to TRBJ2-3; TRBD2 agrees at 9 bases. V lost 7 bases and J lost 2; bases outside the gene matches: 10. This CDR3 is 16 amino acids long. The V gene's germline CDR1 is SEHNR and CDR2 FQNEAQ (reference sequence). The chain's CDR3 is CASISTAGGPTDTQYF. The CDR3 DNA reads as TGTGCCAGCATCTCAACCGCGGGGGGGCCCACAGATACGCAGTATTTT.

The rearrangement uses TRBV29-1 and TRBJ1-1; no firm D call. CDR1 is SQVTM and CDR2 is ANQGSEA in the germline V gene. This CDR3 region has 10 residues. Trimming pared 6 bases from V and 2 bases from J, leaving 4 bases between. CDR3 DNA: TGCAGCGTGCGTAACACTGAAGCTTTCTTT. Protein sequence: CSVRNTEAFF.

The rearrangement links TRBV28 to TRBJ2-5; D is possibly TRBD1 (6 bases). Looked up from germline, CDR1 is MDHEN and CDR2 is SYDVKM. Trimming took off 6 bases at V and 0 bases at J, with 14 bases between the two ends. This CDR3 spans 15 amino acids. This CDR3 reads CASSPPDRNQETQYF. In DNA form, the CDR3 reads TGTGCCAGCAGCCCTCCCGACAGGAACCAAGAGACCCAGTACTTC. Together with reference TRBV28 and TRBJ2-5, the CDR3 gives the full variable domain: DVKVTQSSRYLVKRTGEKVFLECVQDMDHENMFWYRQDPGLGLRLIYFSYDVKMKEKGDIPEGYSVSREKKERFSLILESASTNQTSMYLCASSPPDRNQETQYFGPGTRLLVL.

This clone appeared a single time. This chain connects TRBV6-5 to TRBJ2-3; 10 positions agree with TRBD2. The ends lost 7 bases at V and 5 bases at J; junction bases unmatched: 9. The germline gives CDR1 MNHEY, CDR2 SVGAGI. The CDR3 totals 15 residues. The CDR3 region has the DNA TGTGCCAGCACTCGGACTAGCGGTGGTGTAGATACGCAGTATTTT. This codes for CASTRTSGGVDTQYF.

This clone was seen more than once but under ten times. The chain links TRBV2 to TRBJ1-2; 9 bases map to TRBD1. Germline-derived CDR1 and CDR2 are SNHLY and FYNNEI. The CDR3 is 14 residues long. The ends lost 4 bases at V and 8 bases at J; junction bases unmatched: 8. The CDR3 DNA reads TGTGCCAGCAGTGTTTCCGGGACAGGGTTAGGCTACACCTTC. Its protein is CASSVSGTGLGYTF.

The rearrangement links TRBV6-2 or TRBV6-3 to TRBJ2-7; TRBD2 agrees at 8 bases. After removal of 2 bases from V and 0 bases from J, the junction contained 6 bases not matched to a gene. Germline CDR1 reads MNHEY; CDR2 reads SVGEGT. CDR3 length: 16 residues. The DNA for the CDR3 is TGTGCCAGCAGTTACGAGGCTAGCGGGCTCTCCTACGAGCAGTACTTC. Protein: CASSYEASGLSYEQYF.

The V call is TRBV7-3, the J call TRBJ2-7, with a possible D match to TRBD2 (6 bases). The CDR3 runs to 13 residues. Germline V gives CDR1 SGHTA, CDR2 FQGTGA. Trimming took off 5 bases at V and 7 bases at J, with 15 bases between the two ends. CDR3 protein: CASSPLGGGEQYF. CDR3 nucleotides: TGTGCCAGCAGCCCACTGGGGGGTGGAGAGCAGTACTTC.

The chain couples TRBV7-9 to TRBJ1-1; unclear D gene. Germline-derived CDR1 and CDR2 are SEHNR and FQNEAQ (reference sequence). V was clipped by 1 base and J by 3 bases, with 9 bases between them. CDR3 length equals 14 residues. CDR3 region: CASSLGLGDTEAFF. The CDR3 DNA is TGTGCCAGCAGCTTAGGTTTAGGAGACACTGAAGCTTTCTTT.

V usage is TRBV5-4 and J usage is TRBJ2-1, with TRBD1 matching over 8 bases. This CDR3 has 14 residues. V shed 4 bases and J 4 bases; nucleotides not matched to a gene: 4. Germline lookup yields CDR1 SGHNT and CDR2 YYREEE (reference sequence). In nucleotides, the CDR3 is TGTGCCAGCAGCCGGACAGGGAGATACAATGAGCAGTTCTTC. Its protein product is CASSRTGRYNEQFF.